Presented here are 21 T cell receptor beta chains from one specimen sequenced in a study of blood T cell repertoires in COVID-19 (dated by TCRdb to the early 2020s). Library construction relied on the immunoSEQ multiplex PCR assay. What TCRdb holds here is the immuneACCESS table cut down to in-frame rearrangements. Part of the clones is not present; checked against another copy, under half of the missing clones reflect an unresolved V gene, and the others are unexplained. For this sample the table gives approximately 300,000 clones, of which about nine tenths were detected only once. 10% of the sample rests with the top ten. The specimen sequenced was PBMCs or T cells enriched from blood (not recorded which). The receptors shown here come from a woman between 18 and 29 years old who had recovered from COVID-19.

The J gene is TRBJ2-7, the V gene TRBV3-1 (or the pseudogene TRBV3-2); 10 bases match TRBD1. This CDR3 is built from 14 residues. CDR1 and CDR2 from the germline V gene are LGHDT and YNNKEL (reference sequence). Trimming took 5 bases from V and 1 from J; bases not matched to a gene: 2. The CDR3 loop reads CASSSGQGSYEQYF. In DNA, the CDR3 is TGTGCCAGCAGCTCGGGACAGGGGTCCTACGAGCAGTACTTC.

CDR3 protein: CASSLVAGSNTEAFF. CDR3 in DNA: TGCGCCAGCAGCTTGGTAGCCGGGTCGAACACTGAAGCTTTCTTT. The chain couples TRBV5-1 to TRBJ1-1; D gene unclear. Germline CDR1 is SGHRS and CDR2 is YFSETQ. The CDR3 loop spans 15 amino acids. The V and J ends lost 0 bases and 1 base respectively, with 10 bases between them.

J is TRBJ2-1 and V is TRBV30; the match to TRBD2 covers 14 bases. J lost 12 bases, V lost 0 bases, and 10 bases had no gene match. There are 16 residues in the CDR3. The germline CDR1 and CDR2 sequences are GTSNPN and SVGIG (reference sequence). The CDR3 loop reads CAWSVRLAGGPIRQFF. The CDR3 DNA is TGTGCCTGGAGTGTACGACTAGCGGGGGGGCCGATCAGGCAGTTCTTC.

CDR3 DNA: TGTGCCAGTAACCCCTTTCCGGGACAGGGGAACACTGAAGCTTTCTTT. Its translation is CASNPFPGQGNTEAFF. This chain links TRBV19 with TRBJ1-1; 9 bases are shared with TRBD1. Germline V gives CDR1 LNHDA, CDR2 SQIVND (reference sequence). The CDR3 consists of 16 residues. Germline trimming cut 7 bases from V and 1 base from J; bases unmatched to any gene: 10.

This clone came up once. The chain has TRBV2 and TRBJ1-4, with no clear D. The CDR3 covers 13 residues. Germline V lookup: CDR1 SNHLY, CDR2 FYNNEI. V lost 4 bases, J lost 8 bases, and 11 bases lay in between. The CDR3 region is CASSGGVMEKLFF. The CDR3 DNA follows: TGTGCCAGCAGTGGGGGAGTAATGGAAAAACTGTTTTTT.

V is TRBV20-1 and J is TRBJ2-3; D not certain. The CDR3 covers 15 residues. CDR1 and CDR2 from the germline V gene are DFQATT and SNEGSKA (reference sequence). V was pared by 3 bases and J by 0 bases, with 13 bases between. CDR3 protein: CSASQSGTSTDTQYF. The CDR3 region has the DNA TGCAGTGCTAGTCAATCAGGAACGAGCACAGATACGCAGTATTTT.

This chain connects TRBV5-5 to TRBJ1-1, with D unclear. There are 16 residues in the CDR3. Per the germline V gene, CDR1 is SGHKS and CDR2 is YYEKEE (reference sequence). V lost 1 base and J 5 bases, leaving 18 bases between the germline ends. The CDR3 nucleotides are TGTGCCAGCAGCTTGCTTCCAACTTCGGGTGAGACTGAAGCTTTCTTT. The encoded protein is CASSLLPTSGETEAFF.

The rearrangement uses TRBV11-2 and TRBJ2-3; 8 nucleotides line up with TRBD1. Unmatched junction bases numbered 5, after V lost 4 bases and J lost 2 bases. This CDR3 is built from 15 residues. Germline loops: CDR1 SGHAT, CDR2 FQNNGV. CDR3 nucleotide sequence: TGTGCCAGCAGCTCCGGACAGGGATACACAGATACGCAGTATTTT. Its translation: CASSSGQGYTDTQYF.

The V gene is TRBV5-1, the J gene TRBJ1-1, with D possibly being TRBD1 (5 bases). There are 13 residues in the CDR3. Germline V gives CDR1 SGHRS, CDR2 YFSETQ. The V gene lost 7 bases and the J gene lost 2 bases, with 12 bases spanning the gap. The CDR3 DNA follows: TGCGCCAGCGTTAAGGGGCCCAACACTGAAGCTTTCTTT. Its translation: CASVKGPNTEAFF.

In nucleotides, the CDR3 is TGTGCCAGCAGTTTCAATAGCGGGGCGTACCAAGAGACCCAGTACTTC. Translated: CASSFNSGAYQETQYF. The genes are TRBV7-8 and TRBJ2-5; 8 nucleotides agree with TRBD2. Germline CDR1 and CDR2: SGHVS and FQNEAQ. With 6 bases clipped from V and 0 bases from J, the junction kept 9 bases outside the gene matches. The CDR3 spans 16 residues.

Here the CDR3 reads CASLPPYRGNQPQHF. CDR3 sequence (DNA): TGTGCCAGCCTTCCCCCCTACAGGGGCAATCAGCCCCAGCATTTT. This rearrangement joins TRBV28 to TRBJ1-5; D might be TRBD1 (6 bases). The germline CDR1 and CDR2 sequences are MDHEN and SYDVKM. The CDR3 is 15 residues long. V lost 8 bases to trimming and J lost 2 bases, with 16 bases between them.

About this clone: Other DNA sequences in the sample encode the same CDR3. V usage is TRBV27 and J usage is TRBJ1-1; no clear D gene. Germline V gene lookup returns CDR1 MNHEY and CDR2 SMNVEV (reference sequence). V shed 0 bases and J shed 5 bases, with 7 bases lying between them. The CDR3 contains 13 residues. The CDR3 nucleotides read TGTGCCAGCAGTTTATCACCCGGGACTGAAGCTTTCTTT. Protein: CASSLSPGTEAFF.

The CDR3 spells CASSLGDGSYTGELFF. The CDR3 DNA reads as TGCGCCAGCAGCTTGGGGGACGGGAGCTACACCGGGGAGCTGTTTTTT. This chain uses TRBV5-1 with TRBJ2-2; TRBD2 might be the D (6 bases). The germline V gene has CDR1 SGHRS and CDR2 YFSETQ. The CDR3 is made up of 16 amino acids. V shed 0 bases and J shed 3 bases, with 12 bases lying between them. Full variable domain (outside the CDR3, taken from reference TRBV5-1 and TRBJ2-2): KAGVTQTPRYLIKTRGQQVTLSCSPISGHRSVSWYQQTPGQGLQFLFEYFSETQRNKGNFPGRFSGRQFSNSRSEMNVSTLELGDSALYLCASSLGDGSYTGELFFGEGSRLTVL.

The chain carries TRBV27 and TRBJ2-5; 8 bases match TRBD1. The germline gives CDR1 MNHEY, CDR2 SMNVEV (reference sequence). This CDR3 comprises 18 residues. V lost 2 bases, J lost 0 bases, and 11 bases stayed unmatched. CDR3 sequence (DNA): TGTGCCAGCAGTTTACAGGGGGCGCCCCCTGTGTACCAAGAGACCCAGTACTTC. Its protein is CASSLQGAPPVYQETQYF.

The rearrangement links TRBV3-1 (or the pseudogene TRBV3-2) to TRBJ2-3; no clear D gene. This CDR3 comprises 15 residues. V was shortened by 1 base and J by 3 bases, with 11 bases between the two germline ends. Germline V gene data show CDR1 as LGHDT and CDR2 as YNNKEL (reference sequence). CDR3 sequence reads: CASSQGLRGTDTQYF. CDR3 nucleotide sequence: TGTGCCAGCAGCCAAGGACTCCGAGGTACAGATACGCAGTATTTT.

The chain combines TRBV30 with TRBJ2-1; 7 bases are a match to TRBD2. V was clipped by 5 bases and J by 9 bases; unmatched bases: 7. Per germline, CDR1 GTSNPN and CDR2 SVGIG (reference sequence). This CDR3 spans 12 amino acids. The CDR3 is CAWEAGAGEQFF. The CDR3 DNA sequence: TGTGCCTGGGAGGCGGGAGCTGGTGAGCAGTTCTTC.

The rearrangement links TRBV2 to TRBJ1-1; TRBD1 might be the D (5 bases). V was clipped by 2 bases and J by 5 bases, with 12 bases between them. The CDR3 sequence is 14 residues long. The germline gives CDR1 SNHLY, CDR2 FYNNEI. The CDR3 DNA reads TGTGCCAGCAGTGAACAGGGCGTGGGGACTGAAGCTTTCTTT. Translated, it gives CASSEQGVGTEAFF.

This chain connects TRBV19 to TRBJ1-2; a weak D match, TRBD1 (5 bases). Germline values: CDR1 LNHDA, CDR2 SQIVND (reference sequence). The V gene lost 1 base and the J gene lost 4 bases, with 16 bases spanning the gap. The CDR3 is 16 residues long. The CDR3 sequence is CASSIVSGTPFYGYTF. The CDR3 nucleotides are TGTGCCAGTAGTATAGTAAGCGGGACTCCGTTCTATGGCTACACCTTC.

This rearrangement joins TRBV10-1 to TRBJ2-5; TRBD1 matches at 10 bases. The CDR3 is made up of 13 amino acids. J gave up 4 bases and V 6 bases, and 2 bases lay outside the gene matches. CDR1 and CDR2 (germline): WNHNN, SYGVQD (reference sequence). CDR3 sequence reads: CASRRDRGETQYF. CDR3 sequence (DNA): TGCGCCAGCAGGAGGGACAGGGGAGAGACCCAGTACTTC.

This clone is a singleton in its sample. V and J are TRBV19 and TRBJ2-1; a possible D gene is TRBD1 (6 bases). V was shortened by 3 bases and J by 0 bases, with 9 bases between the two germline ends. CDR3 size: 15 residues. Per the germline V gene, CDR1 is LNHDA and CDR2 is SQIVND (reference sequence). CDR3 sequence reads: CASSIARGSYNEQFF. CDR3 DNA: TGTGCCAGTAGTATTGCCAGGGGCTCCTACAATGAGCAGTTCTTC.

The chain links TRBV5-6 to TRBJ2-2; 8 positions agree with TRBD1. The CDR3 contains 16 residues. V shed 4 bases and J 6 bases; nucleotides not matched to a gene: 11. Germline CDR1 and CDR2: SGHDT and YYEEEE. This CDR3 reads CASSRGGQGRSGELFF. The CDR3 region has the DNA TGTGCCAGCAGCCGGGGCGGACAGGGTCGATCCGGGGAGCTGTTTTTT.